A selection of T cell receptor beta chains follows, all from one sample in a study of shared T cell receptors in the human thymus. The assay was immunoSEQ multiplex PCR, and TCRdb's table has in-frame clones only and misses some. The table has over 650,000 clones, about 89% seen once. Separately, the same data were catalogued under a study of human thymus T cells.

Sequencing used thymocytes. The receptors derive from a boy younger than two with a congenital heart defect. Both conserved end residues are trimmed from each CDR3. The order of the fields is V gene, clone size, J gene, CDR3 protein. Some rows mark clone size as missing; the rest say once, few, many or name a class of expanded clone.

v_gene: TRBV18
abundance: .
j_gene: TRBJ1-6
CDR3aa: ASSPPGVPNSPLH

v_gene: TRBV15
abundance: .
j_gene: TRBJ1-1
CDR3aa: ATSRDYRDGMNTEAF

v_gene: TRBV29-1
abundance: .
j_gene: TRBJ2-1
CDR3aa: SVEVIPLAGGPCDEQF

v_gene: TRBV5-1
abundance: .
j_gene: TRBJ2-1
CDR3aa: ASSCWTGQKSVDNEQF

v_gene: TRBV23-1
abundance: .
j_gene: TRBJ2-7
CDR3aa: ASILLLGRLAGSYEQY

v_gene: TRBV30
abundance: .
j_gene: TRBJ1-1
CDR3aa: AWIQGREDTEAF

v_gene: TRBV27
abundance: once
j_gene: TRBJ1-5
CDR3aa: ASSLSSTPDQPQH

v_gene: TRBV2
abundance: .
j_gene: TRBJ1-5
CDR3aa: ASSESLGHSNQPQH

v_gene: TRBV4-3
abundance: once
j_gene: TRBJ1-1
CDR3aa: ASRNYTGENTEAF

v_gene: TRBV6-6
abundance: .
j_gene: TRBJ1-2
CDR3aa: ASSPYVRGTLYGYT